This T cell receptor (beta chain) was captured in a study of shared clonotypes between healthy human individuals. Naive CD8 cells lacked CD45RO, underwent positive selection for CCR7 and left out terminally differentiated effector memory CD45RA+ cells. V was pared by 4 bases and J by 7 bases, with 17 bases between. CDR1 SGHRS and CDR2 YFSETQ come from the germline V gene. CDR3 size: 14 residues. The repertoire was sequenced with immunoSEQ multiplex PCR; TCRdb's copy has only in-frame clones and lacks some. The table records some 2,000,000 clones, about 95% of them present only once. This chain connects TRBV5-1 to TRBJ2-5, with D tentatively TRBD2 (5 bases). This clonotype was sampled from a man between 18 and 29 years old in good health. Specimen: naive CD8+ T cells sorted from blood. DNA of the CDR3: TGCGCCAGCAGCCCGGCGGGTGCCGAGGGGACCCAGTACTTC. Translated, it gives CASSPAGAEGTQYF.